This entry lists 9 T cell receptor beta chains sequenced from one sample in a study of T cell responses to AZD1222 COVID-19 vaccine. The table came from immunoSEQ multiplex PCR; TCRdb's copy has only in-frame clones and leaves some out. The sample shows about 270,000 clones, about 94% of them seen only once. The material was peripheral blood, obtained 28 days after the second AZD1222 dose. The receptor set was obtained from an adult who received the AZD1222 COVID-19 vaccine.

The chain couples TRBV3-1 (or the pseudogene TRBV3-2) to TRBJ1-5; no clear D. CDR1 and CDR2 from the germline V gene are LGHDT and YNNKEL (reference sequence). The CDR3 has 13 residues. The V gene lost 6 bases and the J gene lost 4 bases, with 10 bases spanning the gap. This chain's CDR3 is CASSPTANQPQHF. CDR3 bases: TGTGCCAGCAGTCCAACCGCAAATCAGCCCCAGCATTTT.

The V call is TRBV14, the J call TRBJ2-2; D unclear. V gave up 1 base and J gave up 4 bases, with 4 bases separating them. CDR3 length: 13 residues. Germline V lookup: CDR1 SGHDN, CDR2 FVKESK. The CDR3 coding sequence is TGTGCCAGCAGCCAAGGCCCCACCGGGGAGCTGTTTTTT. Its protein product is CASSQGPTGELFF.

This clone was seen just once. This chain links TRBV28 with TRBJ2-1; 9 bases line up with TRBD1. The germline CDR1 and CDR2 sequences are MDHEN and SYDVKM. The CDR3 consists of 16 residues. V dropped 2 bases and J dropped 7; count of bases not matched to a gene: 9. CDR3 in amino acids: CASSLPTGGVRNEQFF. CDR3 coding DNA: TGTGCCAGCAGTTTACCCACAGGGGGCGTTAGGAATGAGCAGTTCTTC.

CDR3: CASSLLGARNTEAFF. DNA of the CDR3: TGTGCCAGCAGCCTCCTCGGGGCACGGAACACTGAAGCTTTCTTT. The V call is TRBV3-1 (or the pseudogene TRBV3-2), the J call TRBJ1-1; D perhaps matches TRBD1 (5 bases). CDR1 is LGHDT and CDR2 is YNNKEL in the germline V gene (reference sequence). This CDR3 is built from 15 residues. The ends were cut back, 4 bases at V and 1 base at J, with 13 bases in the middle.

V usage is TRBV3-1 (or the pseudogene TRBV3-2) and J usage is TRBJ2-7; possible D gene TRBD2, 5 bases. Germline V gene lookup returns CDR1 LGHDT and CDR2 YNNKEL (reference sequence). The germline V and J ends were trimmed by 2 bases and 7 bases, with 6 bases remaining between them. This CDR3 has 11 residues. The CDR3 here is CASSQTGEQYF. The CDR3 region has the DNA TGTGCCAGCAGCCAAACGGGGGAGCAGTACTTC.

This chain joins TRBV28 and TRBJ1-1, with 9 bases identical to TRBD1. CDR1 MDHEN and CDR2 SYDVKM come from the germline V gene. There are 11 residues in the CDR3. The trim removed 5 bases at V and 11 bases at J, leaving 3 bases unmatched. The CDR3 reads CASSGQGRAFF. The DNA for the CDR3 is TGTGCCAGCAGTGGACAGGGGAGGGCTTTCTTT.

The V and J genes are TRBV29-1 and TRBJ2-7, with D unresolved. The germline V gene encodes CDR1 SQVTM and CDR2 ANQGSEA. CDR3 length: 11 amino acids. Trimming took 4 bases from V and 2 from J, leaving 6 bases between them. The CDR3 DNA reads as TGCAGCGTTGTGATCCCCTACGAGCAGTACTTC. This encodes CSVVIPYEQYF.

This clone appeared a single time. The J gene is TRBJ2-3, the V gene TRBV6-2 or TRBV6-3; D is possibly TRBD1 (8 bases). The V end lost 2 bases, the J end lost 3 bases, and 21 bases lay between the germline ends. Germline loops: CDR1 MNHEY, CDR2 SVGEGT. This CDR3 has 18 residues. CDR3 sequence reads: CASSYGDLTGEGTDTQYF. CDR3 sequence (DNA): TGTGCCAGCAGTTACGGCGATTTGACAGGGGAGGGTACAGATACGCAGTATTTT.

The CDR3 reads CASSPRGHPVQPQHF. The CDR3 nucleotides read TGTGCCAGCAGCCCGCGAGGACATCCTGTCCAGCCCCAGCATTTT. V and J are TRBV21-1 and TRBJ1-5; TRBD1 is taken as the D call from the table, unchecked against the DNA. TRBV21-1 is tagged as a pseudogene. The CDR3 loop spans 15 amino acids.